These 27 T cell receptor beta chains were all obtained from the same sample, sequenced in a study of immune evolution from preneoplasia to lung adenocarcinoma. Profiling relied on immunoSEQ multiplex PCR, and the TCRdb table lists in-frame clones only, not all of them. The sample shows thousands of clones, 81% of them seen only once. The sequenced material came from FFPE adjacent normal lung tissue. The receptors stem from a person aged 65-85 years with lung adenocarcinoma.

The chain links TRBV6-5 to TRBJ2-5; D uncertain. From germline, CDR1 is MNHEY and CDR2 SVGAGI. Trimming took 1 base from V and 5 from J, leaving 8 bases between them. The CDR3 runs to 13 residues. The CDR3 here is CASSYYTRETQYF. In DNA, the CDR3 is TGTGCCAGCAGTTACTACACGCGGGAGACCCAGTACTTC.

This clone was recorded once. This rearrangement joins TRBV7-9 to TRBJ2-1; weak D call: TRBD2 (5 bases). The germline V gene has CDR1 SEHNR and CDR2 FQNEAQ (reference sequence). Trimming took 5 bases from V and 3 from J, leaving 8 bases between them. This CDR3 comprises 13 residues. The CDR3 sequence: CASSPDYYNEQFF. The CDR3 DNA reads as TGTGCCAGCAGCCCAGACTACTACAATGAGCAGTTCTTC. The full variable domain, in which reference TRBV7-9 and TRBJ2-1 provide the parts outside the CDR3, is DTGVSQNPRHKITKRGQNVTFRCDPISEHNRLYWYRQTLGQGPEFLTYFQNEAQLEKSRLLSDRFSAERPKGSFSTLEIQRTEQGDSAMYLCASSPDYYNEQFFGPGTRLTVL.

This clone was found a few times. The CDR3 sequence: CASSLQGSFRQPQHF. DNA for the CDR3: TGTGCCAGCAGTTTACAGGGGTCTTTCCGACAGCCCCAGCATTTT. The J gene is TRBJ1-5, the V gene TRBV28; tentatively, D is TRBD1 (6 bases). This CDR3 is 15 amino acids long. Germline values: CDR1 MDHEN, CDR2 SYDVKM. V was trimmed by 2 bases and J by 7 bases, leaving 15 bases between them.

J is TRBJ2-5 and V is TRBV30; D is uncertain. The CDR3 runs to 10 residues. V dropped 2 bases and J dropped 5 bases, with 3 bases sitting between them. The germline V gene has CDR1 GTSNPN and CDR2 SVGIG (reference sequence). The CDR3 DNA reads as TGTGCCTGGAGTCGGGAGACCCAGTACTTC. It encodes CAWSRETQYF.

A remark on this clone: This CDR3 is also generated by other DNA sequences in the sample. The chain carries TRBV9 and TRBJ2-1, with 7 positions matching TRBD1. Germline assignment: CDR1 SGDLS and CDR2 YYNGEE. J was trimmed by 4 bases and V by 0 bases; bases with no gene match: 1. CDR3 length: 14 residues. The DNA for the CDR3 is TGTGCCAGCAGCGTAGGGGACAGATACAATGAGCAGTTCTTC. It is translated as CASSVGDRYNEQFF.

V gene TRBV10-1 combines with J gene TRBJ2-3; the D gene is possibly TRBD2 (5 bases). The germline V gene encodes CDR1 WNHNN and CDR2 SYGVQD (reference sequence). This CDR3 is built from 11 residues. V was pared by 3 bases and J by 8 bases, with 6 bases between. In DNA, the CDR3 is TGCGCCAGCAGTGATGAGGGTACGCAGTATTTT. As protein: CASSDEGTQYF.

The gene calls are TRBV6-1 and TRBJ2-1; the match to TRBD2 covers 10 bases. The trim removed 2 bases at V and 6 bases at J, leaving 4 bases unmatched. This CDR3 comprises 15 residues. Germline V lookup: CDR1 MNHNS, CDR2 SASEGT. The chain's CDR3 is CASSEQSGGANEQFF. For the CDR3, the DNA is TGTGCCAGCAGTGAACAGAGCGGGGGGGCCAATGAGCAGTTCTTC.

This chain's CDR3 is CASSGTSAADTQYF. CDR3 in DNA: TGCGCCAGCAGCGGAACTAGCGCGGCAGATACGCAGTATTTT. This chain joins TRBV5-1 and TRBJ2-3; 7 nucleotides agree with TRBD2. Looked up from germline, CDR1 is SGHRS and CDR2 is YFSETQ. With 4 bases clipped from V and 4 bases from J, the junction kept 6 bases outside the gene matches. The CDR3 has 14 amino acids.

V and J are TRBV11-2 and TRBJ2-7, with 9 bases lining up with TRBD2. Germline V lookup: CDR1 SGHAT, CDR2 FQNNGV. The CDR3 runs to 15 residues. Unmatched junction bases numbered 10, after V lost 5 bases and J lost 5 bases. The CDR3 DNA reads TGTGCCAGCAGCCATGGACGGCTAGCGGGGAACGAGCAGTACTTC. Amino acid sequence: CASSHGRLAGNEQYF.

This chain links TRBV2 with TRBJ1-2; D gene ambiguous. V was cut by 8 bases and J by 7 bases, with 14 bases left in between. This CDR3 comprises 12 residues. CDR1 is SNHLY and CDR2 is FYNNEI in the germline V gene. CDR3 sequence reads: CASSRAVGGYTF. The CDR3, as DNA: TGTGCCAGCTCAAGAGCGGTTGGTGGCTACACCTTC.

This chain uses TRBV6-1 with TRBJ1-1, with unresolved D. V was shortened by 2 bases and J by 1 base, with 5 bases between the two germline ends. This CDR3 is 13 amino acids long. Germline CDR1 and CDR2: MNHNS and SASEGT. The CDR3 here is CASSELGNTEAFF. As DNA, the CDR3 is TGTGCCAGCAGTGAACTGGGGAACACTGAAGCTTTCTTT.

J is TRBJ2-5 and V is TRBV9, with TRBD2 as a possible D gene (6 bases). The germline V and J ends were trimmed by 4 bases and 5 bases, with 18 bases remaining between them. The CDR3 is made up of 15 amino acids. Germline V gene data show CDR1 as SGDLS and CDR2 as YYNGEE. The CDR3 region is CASSPPASGGETQYF. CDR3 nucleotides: TGTGCCAGCAGCCCCCCCGCCAGCGGAGGGGAGACCCAGTACTTC.

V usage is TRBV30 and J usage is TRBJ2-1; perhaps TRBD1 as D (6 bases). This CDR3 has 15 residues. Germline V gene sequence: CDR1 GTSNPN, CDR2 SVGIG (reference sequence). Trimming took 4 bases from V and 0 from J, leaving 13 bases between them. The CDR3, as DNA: TGTGCCTGGACAGGGGACAAGAGCTCCTACAATGAGCAGTTCTTC. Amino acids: CAWTGDKSSYNEQFF. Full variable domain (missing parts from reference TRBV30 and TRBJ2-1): SQTIHQWPATLVQPVGSPLSLECTVEGTSNPNLYWYRQAAGRGLQLLFYSVGIGQISSEVPQNLSASRPQDRQFILSSKKLLLSDSGFYLCAWTGDKSSYNEQFFGPGTRLTVL.

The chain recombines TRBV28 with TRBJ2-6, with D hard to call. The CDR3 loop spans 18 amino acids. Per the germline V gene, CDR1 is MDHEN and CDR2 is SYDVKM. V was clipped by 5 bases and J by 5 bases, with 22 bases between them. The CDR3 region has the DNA TGTGCCAGCAGTAGTATACTTTTGACACAAAGTCGGGCCAACGTCCTGACTTTC. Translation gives CASSSILLTQSRANVLTF.

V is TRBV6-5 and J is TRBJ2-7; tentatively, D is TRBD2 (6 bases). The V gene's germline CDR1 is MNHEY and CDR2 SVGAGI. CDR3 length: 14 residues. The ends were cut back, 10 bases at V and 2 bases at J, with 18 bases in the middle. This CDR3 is CATPVVGRTYEQYF. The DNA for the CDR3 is TGTGCCACCCCCGTCGTGGGGAGGACCTACGAGCAGTACTTC.

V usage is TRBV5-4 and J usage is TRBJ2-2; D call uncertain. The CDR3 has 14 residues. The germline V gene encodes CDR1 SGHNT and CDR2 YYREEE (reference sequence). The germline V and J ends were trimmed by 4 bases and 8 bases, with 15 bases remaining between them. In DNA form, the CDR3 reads TGTGCCAGCAGCCCCAATGCTGGGTGGGGGGAGCTGTTTTTT. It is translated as CASSPNAGWGELFF.

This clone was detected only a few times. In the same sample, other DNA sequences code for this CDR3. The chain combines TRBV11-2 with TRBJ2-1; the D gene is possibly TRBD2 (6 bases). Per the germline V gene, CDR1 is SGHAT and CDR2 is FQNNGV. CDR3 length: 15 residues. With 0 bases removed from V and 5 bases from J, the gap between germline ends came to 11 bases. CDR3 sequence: CASSLEAGFNNEQFF. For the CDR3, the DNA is TGTGCCAGCAGCTTAGAGGCGGGGTTTAACAATGAGCAGTTCTTC.

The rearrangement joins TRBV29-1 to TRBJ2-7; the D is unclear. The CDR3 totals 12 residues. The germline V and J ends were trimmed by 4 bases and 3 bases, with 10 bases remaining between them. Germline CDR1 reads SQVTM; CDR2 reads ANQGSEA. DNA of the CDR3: TGCAGCGTTGTTATCTACGGCTACGAGCAGTACTTC. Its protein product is CSVVIYGYEQYF.

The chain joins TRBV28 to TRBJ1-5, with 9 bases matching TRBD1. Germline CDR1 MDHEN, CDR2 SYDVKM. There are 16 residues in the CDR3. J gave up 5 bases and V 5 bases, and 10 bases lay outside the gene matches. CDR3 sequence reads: CASSRWTGENDQPQHF. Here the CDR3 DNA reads TGTGCCAGCAGTCGGTGGACAGGGGAAAACGATCAGCCCCAGCATTTT.

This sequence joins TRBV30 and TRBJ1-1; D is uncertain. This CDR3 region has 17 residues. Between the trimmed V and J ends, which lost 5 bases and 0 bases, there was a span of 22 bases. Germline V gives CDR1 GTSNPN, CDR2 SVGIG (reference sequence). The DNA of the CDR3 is TGTGCCTGGGCCCAGAGTCGGTGGAACCGAATGAACACTGAAGCTTTCTTT. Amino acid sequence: CAWAQSRWNRMNTEAFF.

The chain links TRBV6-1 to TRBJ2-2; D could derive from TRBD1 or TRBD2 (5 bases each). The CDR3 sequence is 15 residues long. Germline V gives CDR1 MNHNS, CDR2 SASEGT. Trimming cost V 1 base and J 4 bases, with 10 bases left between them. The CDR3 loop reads CASSEEAGSTGELFF. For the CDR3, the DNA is TGTGCCAGCAGTGAAGAGGCAGGGAGCACCGGGGAGCTGTTTTTT.

The CDR3 loop is CASSRELLKGVAFF. In nucleotides, the CDR3 is TGTGCCAGCAGCCGGGAGCTCCTGAAGGGCGTAGCTTTCTTT. The chain uses TRBV5-6 and TRBJ1-1, with D unclear. There are 14 residues in the CDR3. V was clipped by 4 bases and J by 10 bases, with 20 bases between them. The V gene's germline CDR1 is SGHDT and CDR2 YYEEEE.

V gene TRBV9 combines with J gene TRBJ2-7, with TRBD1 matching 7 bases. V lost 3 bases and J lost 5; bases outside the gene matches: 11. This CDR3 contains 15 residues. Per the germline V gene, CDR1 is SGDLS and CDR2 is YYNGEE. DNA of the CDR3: TGTGCCAGCAGCGCCAGGGGGATACCCGCGGACGAGCAGTACTTC. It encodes CASSARGIPADEQYF. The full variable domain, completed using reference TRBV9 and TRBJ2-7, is DSGVTQTPKHLITATGQRVTLRCSPRSGDLSVYWYQQSLDQGLQFLIQYYNGEERAKGNILERFSAQQFPDLHSELNLSSLELGDSALYFCASSARGIPADEQYFGPGTRLTVT.

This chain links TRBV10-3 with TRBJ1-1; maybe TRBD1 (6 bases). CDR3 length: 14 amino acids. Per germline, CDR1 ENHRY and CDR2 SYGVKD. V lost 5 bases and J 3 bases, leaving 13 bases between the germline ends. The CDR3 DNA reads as TGTGCCATCAGTCCAGGACAGTTATACACTGAAGCTTTCTTT. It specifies CAISPGQLYTEAFF.

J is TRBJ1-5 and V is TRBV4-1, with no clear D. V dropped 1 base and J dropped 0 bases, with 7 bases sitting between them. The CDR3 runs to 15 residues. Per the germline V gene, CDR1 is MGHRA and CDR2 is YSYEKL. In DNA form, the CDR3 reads TGCGCCAGCAGCCAAGTCCGGGGTAGCAATCAGCCCCAGCATTTT. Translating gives CASSQVRGSNQPQHF.

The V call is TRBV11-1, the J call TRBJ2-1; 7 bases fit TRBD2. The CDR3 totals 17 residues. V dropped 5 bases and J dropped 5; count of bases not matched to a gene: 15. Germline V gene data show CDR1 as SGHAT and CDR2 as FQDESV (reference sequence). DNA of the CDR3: TGTGCCAGCAGCCCGAACGTCGGAGGACTAGGCCACAATGAGCAGTTCTTC. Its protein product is CASSPNVGGLGHNEQFF.

Here the CDR3 reads CASSLGTLGTPLHF. The CDR3 region has the DNA TGTGCCAGCAGTCTCGGGACTCTCGGGACACCCCTCCACTTT. The V call is TRBV6-1, the J call TRBJ1-6; D may be TRBD1 (5 bases). This CDR3 spans 14 amino acids. Germline V lookup: CDR1 MNHNS, CDR2 SASEGT. Trimming left V 5 bases short and J 11 bases short, with 16 bases between.